A selection of T cell receptor beta chains follows, all from one sample in a study of blood T cell repertoires in COVID-19. Sequencing used immunoSEQ multiplex PCR; TCRdb keeps in-frame clones, though not all of them. The repertoire holds 200,000 to 250,000 clones, with 84% as singletons. The specimen was peripheral blood. These TCRs come from a woman aged 55-75 years who had recovered from COVID-19. CDR3s include the opening cysteine and the closing phenylalanine or tryptophan. A D gene is named only where the DNA matches it firmly. Clone size is given for some rows only: seen once, a few or many times, or a class if the clone is expanded.

clone size,J gene,V gene,D gene,CDR3 protein,CDR3 DNA
-,TRBJ1-2,TRBV7-9,TRBD1,CASSLGQGQGQGYGYTF,TGTGCCAGCAGCTTAGGCCAGGGACAGGGGCAGGGTTATGGCTACACCTTC
-,TRBJ2-7,TRBV30,-,CAWSRGGEQYF,TGTGCCTGGAGTCGGGGAGGCGAGCAGTACTTC
-,TRBJ1-1,TRBV27,-,CASSLSLPMNTEAFF,TGTGCCAGCAGTTTATCACTACCGATGAACACTGAAGCTTTCTTT
-,TRBJ2-5,TRBV6-5,TRBD1,CASSMGQGEWETQYF,TGTGCCAGCAGCATGGGACAGGGGGAGTGGGAGACCCAGTACTTC
once,TRBJ2-7,TRBV5-5,-,CASSWTAWGKEQYF,TGTGCCAGCAGCTGGACAGCCTGGGGTAAAGAGCAGTACTTC
-,TRBJ1-4,TRBV11-2,-,CASSLEGSKNEKLFF,TGTGCCAGCAGCTTAGAGGGCAGCAAGAATGAAAAACTGTTTTTT
-,TRBJ1-2,TRBV2,-,CASSGDSKLYGYTF,TGTGCCAGCAGTGGTGACAGTAAGCTCTATGGCTACACCTTC
few,TRBJ1-5,TRBV4-1,-,CASTARPWDQPQHF,TGCGCCAGCACCGCCAGGCCTTGGGATCAGCCCCAGCATTTT
-,TRBJ2-3,TRBV7-7,TRBD1,CASSPPGTADTQYF,TGTGCTAGCAGTCCCCCCGGGACAGCAGATACGCAGTATTTT
-,TRBJ2-5,TRBV4-2,TRBD2,CASSQGRTGTSGGEQETQYF,TGTGCCAGCAGCCAAGGACGTACAGGCACCAGCGGGGGGGAACAAGAGACCCAGTACTTC
-,TRBJ1-2,TRBV7-8,TRBD1,CASSLRLQGDYGYTF,TGTGCCAGCAGCTTACGATTACAGGGGGACTATGGCTACACCTTC
-,TRBJ2-1,TRBV7-3,TRBD2,CASSQKLKRGGVLPRNEQFF,TGTGCCAGCAGCCAAAAGCTAAAGCGGGGGGGGGTTCTCCCCCGGAATGAGCAGTTCTTC
-,TRBJ1-2,TRBV11-2,TRBD1,CASSTGDRSNYGYTF,TGTGCCAGCAGCACAGGGGACAGATCAAACTATGGCTACACCTTC
-,TRBJ1-6,TRBV19,-,CASSGRDSPLHF,TGTGCCAGTAGTGGGCGAGATTCACCCCTCCACTTT
-,TRBJ2-6,TRBV11-2,-,CASSLSLGAATGANVLTF,TGTGCCAGCAGCTTATCGCTAGGGGCGGCTACCGGGGCCAACGTCCTGACTTTC
few,TRBJ1-1,TRBV19,-,CASSISQTGNTEAFF,TGTGCCAGTAGTATATCCCAGACAGGGAACACTGAAGCTTTCTTT
-,TRBJ2-1,TRBV7-9,-,CASSHDWLSYNEQFF,TGTGCCAGCAGTCATGACTGGCTCTCCTACAATGAGCAGTTCTTC
-,TRBJ2-2,TRBV11-2,TRBD1,CASSLGGQGSGELFF,TGTGCCAGCAGCTTGGGGGGACAGGGGTCCGGGGAGCTGTTTTTT
-,TRBJ1-1,TRBV15,-,CATSRDQTEAFF,TGTGCCACCAGCAGAGATCAAACTGAAGCTTTCTTT
few,TRBJ1-2,TRBV6-1,TRBD1,CASSEGQARGYTF,TGTGCCAGCAGTGAGGGACAGGCGCGTGGCTACACCTTC
-,TRBJ2-7,TRBV7-9,-,CASSADSSYEQYF,TGTGCCAGCAGCGCGGACAGCTCCTACGAGCAGTACTTC
-,TRBJ2-5,TRBV7-2,TRBD2,CASTPNSGGNQETQYF,TGTGCCAGCACCCCAAATAGCGGGGGGAACCAAGAGACCCAGTACTTC
-,TRBJ1-1,TRBV9,TRBD1,CASSVGGQGVINTEAFF,TGTGCCAGCAGCGTAGGGGGACAGGGAGTTATTAACACTGAAGCTTTCTTT
-,TRBJ1-6,TRBV11-1,-,CASTQGTRDYNSPLHF,TGTGCCAGCACCCAGGGGACGCGTGACTATAATTCACCCCTCCACTTT
-,TRBJ1-6,TRBV10-1,TRBD1,CASSDPGQGRINNSPLHF,TGCGCCAGCAGTGATCCGGGACAGGGGAGGATTAATAATTCACCCCTCCACTTT
-,TRBJ1-1,TRBV6-6,TRBD1,CASSYSVEGAVTEAFF,TGTGCCAGCAGTTACTCCGTGGAGGGGGCGGTCACTGAAGCTTTCTTT
few,TRBJ1-1,TRBV7-9,TRBD1,CASSLSSTGGTEAFF,TGTGCCAGCAGCTTATCGAGTACAGGGGGCACTGAAGCTTTCTTT
-,TRBJ2-5,TRBV7-2,-,CASSLVRGTYF,TGTGCCAGCAGCTTAGTGAGGGGGACGTACTTC
once,TRBJ1-2,TRBV27,TRBD1,CASQGAQGGGYTF,TGTGCCAGTCAGGGGGCCCAGGGTGGTGGCTACACCTTC
-,TRBJ1-2,TRBV27,-,CASSFLAGKKDYTF,TGTGCCAGCAGTTTCCTGGCGGGAAAAAAGGACTACACCTTC
-,TRBJ2-1,TRBV7-2,-,CASSLETRTINEQFF,TGTGCCAGCAGCTTAGAGACTAGAACAATAAATGAGCAGTTCTTC
once,TRBJ1-1,TRBV7-2,-,CASSLQGAGMNTEAFF,TGTGCCAGCAGCCTCCAGGGAGCGGGCATGAACACTGAAGCTTTCTTT
-,TRBJ1-5,TRBV15,TRBD1,CATSRSARGLFSNQPQHF,TGTGCCACCAGCAGATCAGCAAGGGGGCTGTTTAGCAATCAGCCCCAGCATTTT
-,TRBJ2-5,TRBV18,TRBD2,CASSPPMVAGETQYF,TGTGCCAGCTCACCACCGATGGTAGCGGGAGAGACCCAGTACTTC
few,TRBJ1-5,TRBV6-5,-,CASSYRGANQPQHF,TGTGCCAGCAGTTACCGGGGGGCTAATCAGCCCCAGCATTTT
-,TRBJ1-4,TRBV7-9,TRBD1,CASSLGQAGEKLFF,TGTGCCAGCAGCTTGGGACAGGCGGGGGAAAAACTGTTTTTT
-,TRBJ1-1,TRBV6-6,TRBD1,CASIRNRGSTEAFF,TGTGCCAGCATCAGAAACAGGGGGAGCACTGAAGCTTTCTTT
few,TRBJ1-5,TRBV5-5,-,CASSFSPQQPQHF,TGTGCCAGCAGTTTTTCACCACAGCAGCCCCAGCATTTT
few,TRBJ2-6,TRBV14,TRBD1,CASSQVIGTVPYGANVLTF,TGTGCCAGCAGCCAAGTAATAGGGACAGTCCCCTATGGGGCCAACGTCCTGACTTTC
-,TRBJ1-4,TRBV5-1,TRBD1,CASTPGAGTGFEKLFF,TGCGCCAGCACCCCTGGCGCCGGGACAGGGTTTGAAAAACTGTTTTTT
-,TRBJ2-1,TRBV11-2,TRBD2,CASSTGLAGGFF,TGTGCCAGCAGCACCGGACTAGCGGGGGGGTTCTTC
-,TRBJ2-1,TRBV5-1,TRBD2,CASSRLTSGGLGNEQFF,TGCGCCAGCAGCCGCTTAACTAGCGGGGGTTTGGGGAATGAGCAGTTCTTC
-,TRBJ1-2,TRBV15,-,CATSSWPRGDGYTF,TGTGCCACCAGCAGCTGGCCCCGGGGGGATGGCTACACCTTC
-,TRBJ1-2,TRBV4-2,TRBD1,CASSQDVGDSYGYTF,TGTGCCAGCAGCCAAGATGTCGGGGACAGCTATGGCTACACCTTC
-,TRBJ1-4,TRBV7-9,-,CASSPLLELFF,TGTGCCAGCAGCCCCCTCCTTGAACTGTTTTTT
-,TRBJ2-7,TRBV18,-,CASSLDNSYEQYF,TGTGCCAGCTCACTGGACAACTCCTACGAGCAGTACTTC
-,TRBJ2-1,TRBV2,-,CASNRVPYNEQFF,TGTGCCAGCAACAGGGTCCCCTACAATGAGCAGTTCTTC
-,TRBJ2-4,TRBV5-1,TRBD1,CASSLARAQGDIQYF,TGCGCCAGCAGCTTGGCTAGGGCCCAGGGGGACATTCAGTACTTC
once,TRBJ1-5,TRBV30,-,CAWSVSSDQPQHF,TGTGCCTGGAGTGTTTCTAGCGATCAGCCCCAGCATTTT
-,TRBJ2-1,TRBV24-1,-,CATSDSTRTNEQFF,TGTGCCACCAGTGATTCCACTAGGACCAATGAGCAGTTCTTC
-,TRBJ2-6,TRBV2,-,CASSEVLSGANVLTF,TGTGCCAGCAGTGAAGTCCTCTCTGGGGCCAACGTCCTGACTTTC
-,TRBJ1-5,TRBV12-5,-,CASAPSLPGAGDHLEESQHF,TGTGCTAGTGCCCCTAGTCTACCCGGCGCAGGGGACCATCTTGAGGAGAGCCAGCATTTT
-,TRBJ2-5,TRBV5-5,-,CASSLAQGTEYGVETQYF,TGTGCCAGCAGCTTGGCTCAGGGGACGGAATATGGGGTAGAGACCCAGTACTTC
few,TRBJ2-4,TRBV12-5,TRBD1,CASALVGRGLAKNIQYF,TGTGCTAGTGCCCTCGTTGGCAGGGGGCTTGCCAAAAACATTCAGTACTTC
-,TRBJ2-7,TRBV5-1,TRBD1,CASRKGDRSSYEQYF,TGCGCCAGCAGGAAAGGGGACAGAAGCTCCTACGAGCAGTACTTC